This is a list of T cell receptor beta chains from one sample in a study of shared clonotypes between healthy human individuals. Repertoires were generated with immunoSEQ multiplex PCR, while TCRdb's copy carries only in-frame clones and drops some. The sample includes about 1.5 million clones, roughly 97% of them seen just once. Sequenced input: naive CD4+ T cells sorted from blood. The receptor set was obtained from a man aged 25 to 45 in good health. Each CDR3 is given with its conserved first and last residue. D genes are given only for firm matches. Rows give clone size only sometimes, using once, few, many, or a class for an expanded clone.

-,TRBV7-6,TRBJ2-5,-,TGTGCCAGCAGCTTGGTGGAGACCCAGTACTTC,CASSLVETQYF
-,TRBV29-1,TRBJ2-7,TRBD2,TGCAGCGTTGCCGACCAACTAGCGGGGACGGCGTACTTC,CSVADQLAGTAYF
-,TRBV19,TRBJ2-2,-,TGTGCCAGTAGTAGGGGGACCGGGGAGCTGTTTTTT,CASSRGTGELFF
-,TRBV7-9,TRBJ2-6,-,TGTGCCAGCAGCTTATACGAAACCTCTGGGGCCAACGTCCTGACTTTC,CASSLYETSGANVLTF
-,TRBV7-6,TRBJ2-5,TRBD1,TGTGCCAGCAGCTTAGGGACAGGGAGGGAGACCCAGTACTTC,CASSLGTGRETQYF
-,TRBV5-1,TRBJ2-7,-,TGCGCCAGCAGCGCCCGGGATTACAACTACGAGCAGTACTTC,CASSARDYNYEQYF
-,TRBV28,TRBJ2-7,TRBD1,TGTGCCAGCAGTGGGACAGGGGCCTACGAGCAGTACTTC,CASSGTGAYEQYF
-,TRBV13,TRBJ2-5,-,TGTGCCAGCAGTTACCGTGCGCAAGAGACCCAGTACTTC,CASSYRAQETQYF
-,TRBV5-5,TRBJ2-7,TRBD2,TGTGCCAGCAGCTCATCAAGCGGGAGGAGTTACGAGCAGTACTTC,CASSSSSGRSYEQYF
-,TRBV18,TRBJ1-1,-,TGTGCCAGCTCACCAAGGGGGAGGCGGGACACTGAAGCTTTCTTT,CASSPRGRRDTEAFF
-,TRBV4-3,TRBJ2-7,TRBD2,TGCGCCAGCAGTCCCTCGGGACTAGCGGGAGTTGAGCAGTACTTC,CASSPSGLAGVEQYF
once,TRBV18,TRBJ2-7,-,TGTGCCAGCTCACCGGGAGTAGCTCGCTACGAGCAGTACTTC,CASSPGVARYEQYF
-,TRBV15,TRBJ2-2,-,TGTGCCACCAGCAGAGATGCCGGGCCCGGGGAGCTGTTTTTT,CATSRDAGPGELFF
once,TRBV11-2,TRBJ2-2,-,TGTGCCAGCAGCTTAGGCACCGGGGAGCTGTTTTTT,CASSLGTGELFF
-,TRBV19,TRBJ2-6,-,TGTGCCAGTAGTCTACAGAGCTCTGGGGCCAACGTCCTGACTTTC,CASSLQSSGANVLTF
once,TRBV6-1,TRBJ1-2,-,TGTGCCAGCAGTGTGGACGGAGGGTACGGCTACACCTTC,CASSVDGGYGYTF
-,TRBV5-1,TRBJ1-4,TRBD1,TGCGCCAGCACCGACAGGGGTTCTAATGAAAAACTGTTTTTT,CASTDRGSNEKLFF
-,TRBV28,TRBJ2-7,-,TGTGCCAGCAGAACCCAGGGCGGGGAGTCCTACGAGCAGTACTTC,CASRTQGGESYEQYF
-,TRBV25-1,TRBJ1-2,-,TGTGCCAGCAGTGACCCTCAGGCAGGCTATGGCTACACCTTC,CASSDPQAGYGYTF
-,TRBV4-1,TRBJ2-3,-,TGCGCCAGCAGCAAAGTAGGGGCTCCCCCAGATACGCAGTATTTT,CASSKVGAPPDTQYF
-,TRBV7-2,TRBJ2-2,-,TGTGCCAGCAGCCCCCGCGGAAGGGGCACCGGGGAGCTGTTTTTT,CASSPRGRGTGELFF
-,TRBV13,TRBJ2-1,TRBD1,TGTGCCAGCAGCTGGGACAGTTACAATGAGCAGTTCTTC,CASSWDSYNEQFF
-,TRBV5-4,TRBJ1-3,TRBD1,TGTGCCAGCAGTTCGGGACAGAGGTCTGGAAACACCATATATTTT,CASSSGQRSGNTIYF
-,TRBV29-1,TRBJ1-1,-,TGCATCACGTCCCCAATCACTGAAGCTTTCTTT,CITSPITEAFF
-,TRBV10-3,TRBJ1-1,-,TGTGCCATCAGTGAGTCGGGGGTTCTGGCTTTCTTT,CAISESGVLAFF
-,TRBV5-6,TRBJ1-5,-,TGTGCCAGCAGCCTTGGACCAAATACTCGTAGCAATCAGCCCCAGCATTTT,CASSLGPNTRSNQPQHF
-,TRBV4-3,TRBJ2-1,-,TGCGCCAGCAGCCACGGAATGGACAATGAGCAGTTCTTC,CASSHGMDNEQFF
-,TRBV6-5,TRBJ2-7,-,TGTGCCAGCAGTTACTCGAAGGGCAGGCTGGCCTACGAGCAGTACTTC,CASSYSKGRLAYEQYF
-,TRBV11-2,TRBJ1-4,TRBD1,TGTGCCAGCAGCTCCCGACGGACAGGGGGCGTTCGGGCTAATGAAAAACTGTTTTTT,CASSSRRTGGVRANEKLFF
-,TRBV7-8,TRBJ2-2,-,TGTGCCAGCAGCTTAGGTGTGGACGCGCTGTTTTTT,CASSLGVDALFF
-,TRBV5-1,TRBJ2-7,TRBD2,TGCGCCAGCAGCCTACCCGGGACTAGCGGCTACGAGCAGTACTTC,CASSLPGTSGYEQYF
-,TRBV7-8,TRBJ2-1,TRBD2,TGTGCCAGCAGCCCCCATTTTCGGGGGAGGGAGGACAATGAGCAGTTCTTC,CASSPHFRGREDNEQFF
-,TRBV6-6,TRBJ2-1,-,TGTGCCAGCAGTTTCTCCGGGGGCTTCTACAATGAGCAGTTCTTC,CASSFSGGFYNEQFF
-,TRBV11-2,TRBJ2-1,-,TGTGCCAGCAGCTTGGGGAACTACAATGAGCAGTTCTTC,CASSLGNYNEQFF
once,TRBV7-9,TRBJ1-2,-,TGTGCCAGCAGCTTGGGACGGCCCGCGGCCTATGGCTACACCTTC,CASSLGRPAAYGYTF
-,TRBV4-1,TRBJ2-7,-,TGCGCCAGCAGCCAAACCTCGACGGGTAGGACCTCCTACGAGCAGTACTTC,CASSQTSTGRTSYEQYF
-,TRBV5-1,TRBJ2-1,-,TGCGCCAGCAGCCTCCCAACAGGGCGCAGGGATGGTGGGTATGAGCAGTTCTTC,CASSLPTGRRDGGYEQFF
-,TRBV2,TRBJ1-1,-,TGTGCCAGCAGGGAAGACAGGTACACTGAAGCTTTCTTT,CASREDRYTEAFF